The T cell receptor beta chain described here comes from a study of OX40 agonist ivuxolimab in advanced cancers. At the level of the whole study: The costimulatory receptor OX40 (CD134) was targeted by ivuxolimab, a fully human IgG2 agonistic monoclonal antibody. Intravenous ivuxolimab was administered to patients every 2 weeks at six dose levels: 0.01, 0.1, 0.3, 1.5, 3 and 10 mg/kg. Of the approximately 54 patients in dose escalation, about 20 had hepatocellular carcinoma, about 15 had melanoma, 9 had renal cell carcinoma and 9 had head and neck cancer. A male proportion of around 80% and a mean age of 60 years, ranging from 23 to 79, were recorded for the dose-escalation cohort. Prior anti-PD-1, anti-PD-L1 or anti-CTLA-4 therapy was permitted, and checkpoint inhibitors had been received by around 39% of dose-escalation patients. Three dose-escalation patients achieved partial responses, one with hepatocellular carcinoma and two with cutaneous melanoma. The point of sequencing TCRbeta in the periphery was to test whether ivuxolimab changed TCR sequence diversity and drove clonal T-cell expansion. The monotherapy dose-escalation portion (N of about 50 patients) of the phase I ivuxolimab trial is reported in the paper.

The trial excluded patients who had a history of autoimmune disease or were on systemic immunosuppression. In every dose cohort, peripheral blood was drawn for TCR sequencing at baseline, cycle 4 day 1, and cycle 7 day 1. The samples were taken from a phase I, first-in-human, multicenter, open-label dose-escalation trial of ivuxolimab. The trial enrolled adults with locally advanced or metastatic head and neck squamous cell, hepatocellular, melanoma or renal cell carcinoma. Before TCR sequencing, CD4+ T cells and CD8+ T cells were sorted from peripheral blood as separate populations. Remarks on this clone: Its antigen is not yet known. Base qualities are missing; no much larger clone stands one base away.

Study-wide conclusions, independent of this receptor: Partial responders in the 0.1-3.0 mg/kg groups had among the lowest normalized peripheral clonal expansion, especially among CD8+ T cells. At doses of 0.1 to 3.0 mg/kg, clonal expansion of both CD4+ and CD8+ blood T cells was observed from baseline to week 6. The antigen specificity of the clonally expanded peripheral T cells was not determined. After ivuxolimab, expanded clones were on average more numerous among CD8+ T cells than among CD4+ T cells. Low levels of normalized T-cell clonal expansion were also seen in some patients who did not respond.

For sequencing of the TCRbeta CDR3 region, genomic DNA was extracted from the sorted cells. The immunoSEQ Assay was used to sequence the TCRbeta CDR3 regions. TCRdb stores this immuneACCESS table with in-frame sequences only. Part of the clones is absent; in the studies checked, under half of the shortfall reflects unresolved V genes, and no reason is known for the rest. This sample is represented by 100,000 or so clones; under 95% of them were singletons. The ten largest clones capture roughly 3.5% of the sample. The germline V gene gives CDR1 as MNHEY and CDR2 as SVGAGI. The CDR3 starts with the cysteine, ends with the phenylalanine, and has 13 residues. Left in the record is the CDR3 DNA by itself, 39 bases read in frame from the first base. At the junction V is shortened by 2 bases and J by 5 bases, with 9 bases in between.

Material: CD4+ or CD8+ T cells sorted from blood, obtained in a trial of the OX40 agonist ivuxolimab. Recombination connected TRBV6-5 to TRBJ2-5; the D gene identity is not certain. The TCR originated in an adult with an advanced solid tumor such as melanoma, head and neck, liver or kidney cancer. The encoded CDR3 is CASSYGSQETQYF. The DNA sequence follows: TGTGCCAGCAGTTACGGGTCCCAGGAGACCCAGTACTTC.